This TCR beta chain is from a study of blood T cell repertoires in COVID-19. Study at large: Sites across the United States, Italy and Spain contributed samples from acute and convalescent COVID-19.

Profiling relied on immunoSEQ multiplex PCR, and the TCRdb table lists in-frame clones only, not all of them. The table lists about 120,000 clones, 60% to 85% of them singletons. The germline gives CDR1 SGHRS, CDR2 YFSETQ. This CDR3 is 14 amino acids long. With 0 bases removed from V and 5 bases from J, the gap between germline ends came to 12 bases. This chain links TRBV5-1 with TRBJ2-7, with a tentative D call TRBD1 (6 bases). This TCR was recovered from a man aged 65 to 79 with acute or convalescent COVID-19. The sequenced material came from peripheral blood. CDR3 protein: CASSLVSGVHEQYF. The CDR3 DNA follows: TGCGCCAGCAGCTTGGTTTCAGGGGTCCACGAGCAGTACTTC.